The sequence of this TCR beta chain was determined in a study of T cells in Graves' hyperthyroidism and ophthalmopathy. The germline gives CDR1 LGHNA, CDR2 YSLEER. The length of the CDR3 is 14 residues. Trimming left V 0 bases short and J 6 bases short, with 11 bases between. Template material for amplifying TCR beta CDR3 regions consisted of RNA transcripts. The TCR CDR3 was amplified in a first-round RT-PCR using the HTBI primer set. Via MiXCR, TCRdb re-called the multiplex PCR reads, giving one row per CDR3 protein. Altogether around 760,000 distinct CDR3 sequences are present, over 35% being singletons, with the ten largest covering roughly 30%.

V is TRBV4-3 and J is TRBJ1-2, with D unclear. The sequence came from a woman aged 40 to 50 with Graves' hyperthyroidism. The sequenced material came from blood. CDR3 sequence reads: CASSQDTVGDGYTF. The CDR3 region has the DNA TGCGCCAGCAGCCAAGATACTGTGGGAGATGGCTACACCTTC.